Given below is one T cell receptor beta chain in context. Its matching antigen is unknown. Germline values: CDR1 MDHEN, CDR2 SYDVKM. This CDR3 has 14 amino acids. V was clipped by 10 bases and J by 6 bases; unmatched bases: 11. The data derive from a study of T cell repertoires in cytomegalovirus infection. On the study more broadly: From public TCR beta signatures came an indication of both CMV infection and matching HLA type.

TCRdb reprocessed the reads via MiXCR and lists one record per CDR3 protein. Of around 900,000 distinct CDR3 sequences in the sample, roughly 31% are singletons; the top ten hold over 13%. Study results and limitations: There were HLA-C-restricted CMV-specific TCR beta clonotypes dominating the ex vivo response.

This TCR was sampled from a human donor in good health (CMV status not recorded). Some clones in this sample may be carry-over from other donors' samples. Sequencing used cultured CD8+ T cells from PBMCs, obtained from culture after CMV antigen stimulation. The chain recombines TRBV28 with TRBJ2-2; 7 nucleotides agree with TRBD2. The chain's CDR3 is CANTSGGLAGELFF. DNA for the CDR3: TGTGCCAACACATCGGGGGGTTTGGCCGGGGAGCTGTTTTTT.